This T cell receptor (beta chain) came from a study of T cells of healthy individuals. The CDR3 runs to 16 residues. Germline CDR1 and CDR2: LGHDT and YNNKEL (reference sequence). V dropped 4 bases and J dropped 0 bases, with 10 bases sitting between them. TCRdb called the 5' RACE reads again in MiXCR, with one record for every CDR3 protein. There are about 41,000 distinct CDR3 sequences in the sample; about 5% occur only once, and about 8.9% lies in the top ten. The chain recombines TRBV3-1 with TRBJ2-6; D is ambiguous. The receptor was derived from a human donor in good health. CDR3 DNA sequence: TGTGCCAGCAGCCGAGGACGGTACTCTGGGGCCAACGTCCTGACTTTC. Translating gives CASSRGRYSGANVLTF.